The sequence of this TCR beta chain was determined in a study of T cells in Graves' hyperthyroidism and ophthalmopathy. On this clonotype itself: The junction and the germline gene differ at one end; a read error may be behind it.

RNA transcripts were the template for amplifying TCR beta CDR3 regions. TCR CDR3 underwent first-round RT-PCR with the HTBI primer set. MiXCR, applied by TCRdb to the multiplex PCR reads, yields one record per CDR3 protein. Found here are around 600,000 distinct CDR3 sequences, just under 45% of them singletons; the top ten hold about 7%. Germline-derived CDR1 and CDR2 are LNHDA and SQIVND (reference sequence). The CDR3 sequence is 14 residues long. The sample taken for sequencing was peripheral blood or thyroid tissue (not recorded which). V usage is TRBV19 and J usage is TRBJ2-6; TRBD1 aligns across 11 bases. This sequence was found in an adult man with Graves' disease, either hyperthyroidism or ophthalmopathy (not recorded which). The CDR3 DNA follows: TGTGCCACCAGTCCGGGGACAGGGGGCAACGTCCTGACTTTC. It codes for CATSPGTGGNVLTF.